The rows below give T cell receptor beta chains drawn from one sample of a study of T-cell reconstitution after alpha-beta-depleted transplantation in children. Each CDR3 protein gets one entry after TCRdb re-called the PCR reads with MiXCR. Of 500,000 to 750,000 distinct CDR3 sequences in the sample, about an eighth were seen once. The sequences come from PBMCs, mostly from graft donor cells, collected 360 days after TCRalphabeta/CD19-depleted stem cell transplant. These receptors were collected from a male patient under 18 who had a stem cell transplant for acute myeloid leukemia, so the T cells may come from the graft donor. The CDR3 runs from the conserved cysteine through the conserved F or W. The D gene is left open where the match is weak. Not all rows give a size; the values are once, few, many and, for expanded clones, a class.

size	V	J	D	DNA	CDR3
.	TRBV29-1	TRBJ1-3	TRBD1	TGCAGCGTAGCGGGACAGAATGGAAACACCATATATTTT	CSVAGQNGNTIYF
.	TRBV29-1	TRBJ2-5	.	TGCAGCGTTGATCTAAGCATAGAGACCCAGTACTTC	CSVDLSIETQYF
.	TRBV7-2	TRBJ1-2	.	TGTGCCAGCAGCTTTTGGTGGGGACCTGAATCTTCCTATGGCTACACCTTC	CASSFWWGPESSYGYTF
.	TRBV18	TRBJ2-7	.	TGTGCCAGCTCACCTTTCGGGAGCAGCCACGAGCAGTACTTC	CASSPFGSSHEQYF
.	TRBV9	TRBJ2-1	TRBD2	TGTGCCAGCACAGCGGGACTAGCGGATGAGCAGTTCTTC	CASTAGLADEQFF
.	TRBV6-2/TRBV6-3	TRBJ2-7	.	TGTGCCAGCAGTTACTCGTCAGTGGCCTACGAGCAGTACTTC	CASSYSSVAYEQYF
many	TRBV28	TRBJ1-1	.	TGTGCCAGCAGTTACACAGTATTTAGTGAAGCTTTCTTT	CASSYTVFSEAFF
.	TRBV27	TRBJ2-1	.	TGTGCCAGCAGTCCCTACAGGGTAAGCTCCTACAATGAGCAGTTCTTC	CASSPYRVSSYNEQFF
many	TRBV20-1	TRBJ2-4	TRBD2	TGCACGGGGGGGACCCCAAACATTCAGTACTTC	CTGGTPNIQYF
.	TRBV15	TRBJ2-7	.	TGTGCCACCAGCCCCCGACCTGGTCACTACGAGCAGTACTTC	CATSPRPGHYEQYF
few	TRBV3-1	TRBJ2-7	TRBD2	TGTGCCAGCAGGCTAACTAGCGGAGAGGCCTACGAGCAGTACTTC	CASRLTSGEAYEQYF
.	TRBV18	TRBJ2-7	TRBD2	TGTGCCAGCTCACTCCTCCGACTAGCGGGAACCGATTACGAGCAGTACTTC	CASSLLRLAGTDYEQYF
few	TRBV5-1	TRBJ2-7	TRBD2	TGCGCCAGCAGCAAGACAGGGGGCCGGACGACTAGCGGGAGGGCCTACTCCTACGAGCAGTACTTC	CASSKTGGRTTSGRAYSYEQYF
few	TRBV6-5	TRBJ1-1	.	TGTGCCAGCAGTTACACTCCGGGGACTGAAGCTTTCTTT	CASSYTPGTEAFF
.	TRBV4-3	TRBJ1-5	.	TGCGCCAGCAGCCAAGGACCTAATGGCAATCAGCCCCAGCATTTT	CASSQGPNGNQPQHF
few	TRBV11-2	TRBJ2-7	.	TGTGCCAGCAGCTTAGAAGTCAGTTTCTACGAGCAGTACTTC	CASSLEVSFYEQYF
many	TRBV18	TRBJ2-1	TRBD2	TGTGCCAGCTCACCCTGGGCTAGCGGGAGGGCCATATACAATGAGCAGTTCTTC	CASSPWASGRAIYNEQFF
many	TRBV29-1	TRBJ1-1	.	TGCAGCTCCCACGTCGGGCAGGGCGCGGGCGCTTTCTTT	CSSHVGQGAGAFF
.	TRBV20-1	TRBJ2-1	TRBD2	TGCAGTGCTAGAGATGCTAGCGGGAACTCCTACAATGAGCAGTTCTTC	CSARDASGNSYNEQFF
.	TRBV25-1	TRBJ2-7	TRBD1	TGTGCCAGCAAGGGACAGGGCCCCTACGAGCAGTACTTC	CASKGQGPYEQYF
.	TRBV27	TRBJ1-6	.	TGTGCCAGCAGTTACATAAAGGGCTCCCGGGGTAATTCACCCCTCCACTTT	CASSYIKGSRGNSPLHF
few	TRBV5-1	TRBJ2-1	TRBD2	TGCGCCAGCAGCTTGGTGGCTGGGAGGGGTGTGAATGAGCAGTTCTTC	CASSLVAGRGVNEQFF
.	TRBV25-1	TRBJ2-5	TRBD2	TGTGCCAGCAGTGAATCCAACGGGAGGGCCCATGAGACCCAGTACTTC	CASSESNGRAHETQYF
many	TRBV7-6	TRBJ2-7	.	TGTGCCAGTGCCTCGAAGGGGGGCCAGCTTATCTACGAGCAGTACTTC	CASASKGGQLIYEQYF
.	TRBV28	TRBJ2-4	.	TGTGCCAGCAGTCCGGGACCGCCAGCCAAAAACATTCAGTACTTC	CASSPGPPAKNIQYF